Listed here are 21 T cell receptor beta chains from one sample, sequenced in a study of monozygotic twins with inflammatory bowel disease. TCRdb reprocessed the 5' RACE reads and reports one entry per CDR3 protein, with no DNA. The sample table sets out around 450,000 distinct CDR3 sequences. Sequenced material: blood. The receptors here all came from a human donor with ulcerative colitis or Crohn's disease, or a healthy co-twin of an affected twin (not recorded which).

The chain couples TRBV28 to TRBJ2-7. Germline V gene sequence: CDR1 MDHEN, CDR2 SYDVKM. There are 14 residues in the CDR3. The CDR3 is CASSLLYSSYEQYF.

The rearrangement links TRBV14 to TRBJ2-1; without DNA, the TCRdb call of TRBD1 cannot be checked. Germline V gives CDR1 SGHDN, CDR2 FVKESK. CDR3 length equals 12 residues. The CDR3 spells CASSPDRGGQFF.

V usage is TRBV24-1 and J usage is TRBJ2-2; checking the TCRdb D call of TRBD1 is not possible without DNA. CDR1 KGHDR and CDR2 SFDVKD come from the germline V gene. The CDR3 is 19 amino acids. Here the CDR3 reads CATSDGSGAGTANTGELFF.

This chain joins TRBV6-1 and TRBJ1-5. CDR1 and CDR2 (germline): MNHNS, SASEGT. The length of the CDR3 is 13 residues. Here the CDR3 reads CASSEYSNQPQHF.

This chain links TRBV2 with TRBJ2-1. This CDR3 comprises 15 residues. From germline, CDR1 is SNHLY and CDR2 FYNNEI. The CDR3 loop is CASSESEPSYNEQFF.

The V and J genes are TRBV6-1 and TRBJ2-1. The CDR3 contains 13 residues. From germline, CDR1 is MNHNS and CDR2 SASEGT. CDR3 sequence: CASSEIGTPQQFF.

CDR3 loop: CASSSRPSVSPGELFF. V usage is TRBV27 and J usage is TRBJ2-2; TCRdb selects TRBD2, and the lack of DNA leaves this call unchecked. Germline loops: CDR1 MNHEY, CDR2 SMNVEV (reference sequence). CDR3 size: 16 residues.

The genes are TRBV5-6 and TRBJ2-2. The germline CDR1 and CDR2 sequences are SGHDT and YYEEEE. The CDR3 length is 13 residues. The CDR3 protein is CASSLEMSGELFF.

J is TRBJ2-3 and V is TRBV19; the TCRdb call, TRBD1, lacks DNA for checking. This CDR3 contains 15 residues. The germline CDR1 and CDR2 sequences are LNHDA and SQIVND (reference sequence). This CDR3 reads CASSIIRGSTDTQYF.

The chain couples TRBV4-2 to TRBJ2-2; without DNA, the TCRdb call of TRBD1 cannot be checked. CDR1 LGHNA and CDR2 YNFKEQ come from the germline V gene. The CDR3 is 17 amino acids. The CDR3 is CASSQVTGGLDTGELFF.

The rearrangement uses TRBV18 and TRBJ1-1. The CDR3 is made up of 16 amino acids. Germline-derived CDR1 and CDR2 are KGHSH and LQKENI. The CDR3 sequence: CASSPRSAQMITEAFF.

V gene TRBV12-3 or TRBV12-4 combines with J gene TRBJ2-1. CDR3 length: 13 amino acids. CDR3 protein: CASSFTTYNEQFF.

The rearrangement uses TRBV12-3 or TRBV12-4 and TRBJ1-3. The CDR3 covers 13 residues. This chain's CDR3 is CASYSSNGNTIYF.

The rearrangement uses TRBV28 and TRBJ2-1. CDR3 length equals 11 residues. Germline V gene sequence: CDR1 MDHEN, CDR2 SYDVKM. The CDR3 reads CASSSSFTQFF. The full variable domain, its missing parts supplied by reference TRBV28 and TRBJ2-1, is DVKVTQSSRYLVKRTGEKVFLECVQDMDHENMFWYRQDPGLGLRLIYFSYDVKMKEKGDIPEGYSVSREKKERFSLILESASTNQTSMYLCASSSSFTQFFGPGTRLTVL.

This chain links TRBV9 with TRBJ2-1; with no DNA, the TCRdb D assignment of TRBD2 cannot be verified. The CDR3 consists of 16 residues. Germline V gene data show CDR1 as SGDLS and CDR2 as YYNGEE. CDR3 loop: CASSPPRTFSYNEQFF.

V usage is TRBV5-1 and J usage is TRBJ1-4; TCRdb's assignment of TRBD1 cannot be checked, as there is no DNA. The CDR3 totals 13 residues. CDR1 is SGHRS and CDR2 is YFSETQ in the germline V gene. This CDR3 is CASSPDRNEKLFF.

The chain is built from TRBV6-1 and TRBJ2-2; TCRdb's D call, TRBD1, is unchecked because there is no DNA. The length of the CDR3 is 14 residues. Germline V lookup: CDR1 MNHNS, CDR2 SASEGT. This CDR3 reads CASRGQVNTGELFF.

The chain is built from TRBV7-2 and TRBJ2-1; TCRdb names TRBD2, which stays unverified in the absence of DNA. CDR1 is SGHTA, CDR2 FQGNSA, per germline. The CDR3 is made up of 17 amino acids. CDR3 region: CASSFRLAGGIYNEQFF. The full variable domain, in which reference TRBV7-2 and TRBJ2-1 provide the parts outside the CDR3, is GAGVSQSPSNKVTEKGKDVELRCDPISGHTALYWYRQSLGQGLEFLIYFQGNSAPDKSGLPSDRFSAERTGGSVSTLTIQRTQQEDSAVYLCASSFRLAGGIYNEQFFGPGTRLTVL.

This sequence joins TRBV7-8 and TRBJ2-3; TCRdb outputs TRBD2, but without DNA this stays unchecked. CDR3 size: 13 residues. CDR1 and CDR2 from the germline V gene are SGHVS and FQNEAQ. CDR3: CASSPRTTDTQYF.

The chain is built from TRBV6-5 and TRBJ2-7. The CDR3 consists of 14 residues. Germline values: CDR1 MNHEY, CDR2 SVGAGI. The chain's CDR3 is CASSYWTTLYEQYF.

The chain joins TRBV14 to TRBJ2-5; TCRdb selects TRBD1, and the lack of DNA leaves this call unchecked. The CDR3 totals 15 residues. Germline V lookup: CDR1 SGHDN, CDR2 FVKESK. The chain's CDR3 is CASSPGTGSWETQYF.